This TCR beta chain is from a study of blood T cell repertoires in COVID-19. As for the study in general: The origin of the acute and convalescent COVID-19 samples was the United States, Italy and Spain.

Original processing methods: Cell counts per sample came from amplifying reference gene primers. Measured with immunoSEQ multiplex PCR; TCRdb has only the in-frame clones, and not every one. V, J and clone size are those of that table, while D and trimming were read from the DNA. The repertoire consists of 120,000 to 150,000 clones, with about 80% occurring once and the leading ten covering roughly 8.3%. V gave up 1 base and J gave up 4 bases, with 13 bases separating them. CDR1 is SGHTA and CDR2 is FQGTGA in the germline V gene. The CDR3 consists of 15 residues. The sequenced material came from peripheral blood. The rearrangement uses TRBV7-3 and TRBJ1-1; tentatively, D is TRBD1 (6 bases). The source of this sequence is a woman aged 80 or older in a cohort sampled during active or convalescent COVID-19. CDR3 sequence (DNA): TGTGCCAGCAGCTTAAGGCCAGGGGTTCCCACTGAAGCTTTCTTT. It translates to CASSLRPGVPTEAFF. The whole variable domain, remainder taken from reference TRBV7-3 and TRBJ1-1, is GAGVSQTPSNKVTEKGKYVELRCDPISGHTALYWYRQSLGQGPEFLIYFQGTGAADDSGLPNDRFFAVRPEGSVSTLKIQRTERGDSAVYLCASSLRPGVPTEAFFGQGTRLTVV.